One sample yielded the 27 T cell receptor beta chains listed below, sequenced in a study of T cell clones after liver transplantation (dated 2019 in TCRdb). Receptor libraries were prepared by the immunoSEQ multiplex PCR assay. TCRdb obtained this table from immuneACCESS and retained in-frame rearrangements with V and J assigned. These tables miss some clones; where compared with another copy, unresolved V genes account for less than half of the shortfall, and the remainder is unexplained. The sample contains approximately 7,000 clones, 70% of them found a single time. The ten largest make up approximately 25% of the sample. What this sample's time point label stands for: pre-transplant. The starting material was CD8+ T cells from blood, obtained before liver transplant. All receptors come from a human donor who received a liver transplant.

The chain couples TRBV13 to TRBJ2-1, with 7 nucleotides matching TRBD1. This CDR3 spans 16 amino acids. J lost 1 base, V lost 1 base, and 4 bases had no gene match. Germline V CDR1 and CDR2: PRHDT, FYEKMQ (reference sequence). CDR3 in amino acids: CASSLDQGESYNEQFF. CDR3 nucleotides: TGTGCCAGCAGCTTAGATCAGGGGGAGTCCTACAATGAGCAGTTCTTC.

The chain is built from TRBV7-8 and TRBJ2-3; D unclear. CDR3 length equals 13 residues. Trimming cost V 3 bases and J 0 bases, with 4 bases left between them. Germline loops: CDR1 SGHVS, CDR2 FQNEAQ. The DNA for the CDR3 is TGTGCCAGCAGCTTTTCGAGCACAGATACGCAGTATTTT. Amino acid sequence: CASSFSSTDTQYF.

This clone has only one observation. The CDR3 reads CASTDQDRINYGYTF. DNA of the CDR3: TGTGCCAGTACCGACCAGGACAGGATCAACTATGGCTACACCTTC. The V gene is TRBV19, the J gene TRBJ1-2, with TRBD1 matching 7 bases. The length of the CDR3 is 15 residues. Trimming removed 7 bases from V and 2 bases from J; junction bases left unmatched: 10. Germline V lookup: CDR1 LNHDA, CDR2 SQIVND (reference sequence).

This clone is labeled as medium-sized. The chain combines TRBV10-2 with TRBJ2-2; 12 positions match TRBD1. From germline, CDR1 is WSHSY and CDR2 SAAADI. The length of the CDR3 is 16 residues. V was clipped by 6 bases and J by 3 bases; unmatched bases: 5. The CDR3: CASRRDRGHYTGELFF. CDR3 DNA: TGCGCCAGCAGGCGGGACAGGGGGCATTACACCGGGGAGCTGTTTTTT.

This clone was detected a few times. The chain couples TRBV4-1 to TRBJ2-1; 8 nucleotides line up with TRBD1. Germline values: CDR1 MGHRA, CDR2 YSYEKL. There are 15 residues in the CDR3. V was clipped by 0 bases and J by 9 bases; unmatched bases: 7. Here the CDR3 DNA reads TGCGCCAGCAGCCAAGACCCGGACAGGGCCGGTGAGCAGTTCTTC. Its translation is CASSQDPDRAGEQFF.

This clone has just one count. J is TRBJ2-7 and V is TRBV7-6, with 8 bases lining up with TRBD1. The CDR3 sequence is 15 residues long. Losses at the gene ends were 1 base for V and 4 bases for J; bases not matched to a gene: 6. The germline CDR1 and CDR2 sequences are SGHVS and FNYEAQ. CDR3 coding DNA: TGTGCCAGCAGCTTAGGGGCGACAGGGGTTTACGAGCAGTACGTC. Residues: CASSLGATGVYEQYV.

This clone occurred a few times. This chain links TRBV28 with TRBJ2-5; D possibly corresponds to TRBD1 (6 bases). The germline V gene encodes CDR1 MDHEN and CDR2 SYDVKM. The V gene lost 1 base and the J gene lost 4 bases, with 7 bases spanning the gap. This CDR3 region has 13 residues. DNA of the CDR3: TGTGCCAGCAGTTTATTACAGGGAGAGACCCAGTACTTC. Translation gives CASSLLQGETQYF.

This rearrangement joins TRBV29-1 to TRBJ1-2; tentative D call: TRBD1 (5 bases). Germline V gene sequence: CDR1 SQVTM, CDR2 ANQGSEA. CDR3 length: 13 amino acids. The V and J ends lost 1 base and 2 bases respectively, with 8 bases between them. CDR3 DNA sequence: TGCAGCGTTGAAGGGGGCGCGAACTATGGCTACACCTTC. Its translation: CSVEGGANYGYTF. The full variable domain, completed using reference TRBV29-1 and TRBJ1-2, is SAVISQKPSRDICQRGTSLTIQCQVDSQVTMMFWYRQQPGQSLTLIATANQGSEATYESGFVIDKFPISRPNLTFSTLTVSNMSPEDSSIYLCSVEGGANYGYTFGSGTRLTVV.

The CDR3 coding sequence is TGTGCCAGCAGTCGACTAGCGGGGACCTACGAGCAGTACTTC. It yields the protein CASSRLAGTYEQYF. The V gene is TRBV27, the J gene TRBJ2-7; TRBD2 matches 11 bases. This CDR3 region has 14 residues. The V gene end was trimmed by 5 bases and the J gene end by 2 bases; junction bases not matched to a gene: 2. Germline V CDR1 and CDR2: MNHEY, SMNVEV (reference sequence).

V usage is TRBV7-6 and J usage is TRBJ2-1; weak D call: TRBD1 (5 bases). This CDR3 comprises 17 residues. The V and J ends lost 5 bases and 3 bases respectively, with 20 bases between them. Germline-derived CDR1 and CDR2 are SGHVS and FNYEAQ. This CDR3 reads CASSPDTVQGNYNEQFF. CDR3 nucleotides: TGTGCCAGCAGCCCGGACACGGTGCAGGGCAACTACAATGAGCAGTTCTTC.

The chain links TRBV29-1 to TRBJ2-5; possibly TRBD1 for D (5 bases). Trimming stripped 2 bases from V and 2 bases from J, with 12 bases between. Germline V gene lookup returns CDR1 SQVTM and CDR2 ANQGSEA. The CDR3 consists of 14 residues. CDR3 DNA sequence: TGCAGCGTTGAAAGTACAGGAGCGCAAGAGACCCAGTACTTC. Translated: CSVESTGAQETQYF.

This chain joins TRBV25-1 and TRBJ1-2; D gene unclear. Trimming stripped 3 bases from V and 7 bases from J, with 9 bases between. From germline, CDR1 is MGHDK and CDR2 SYGVNS. The CDR3 covers 12 residues. CDR3 residues: CASSESVFGYTF. The DNA of the CDR3 is TGTGCCAGCAGTGAGTCCGTATTTGGCTACACCTTC.

This chain uses TRBV5-1 with TRBJ2-3; D is uncertain. CDR3 length: 12 residues. The ends were cut back, 2 bases at V and 0 bases at J, with 1 base in the middle. The germline V gene encodes CDR1 SGHRS and CDR2 YFSETQ. The CDR3 nucleotides are TGCGCCAGCAGCTTAAGCACAGATACGCAGTATTTT. It codes for CASSLSTDTQYF.

The chain links TRBV7-2 to TRBJ2-2; 9 bases fit TRBD2. The germline V gene encodes CDR1 SGHTA and CDR2 FQGNSA. CDR3 length equals 14 residues. Trimming removed 4 bases from V and 8 bases from J; junction bases left unmatched: 5. The CDR3 here is CASSWGLATGELFF. CDR3 bases: TGTGCCAGCAGCTGGGGACTAGCTACGGGGGAGCTGTTTTTT.

The rearrangement links TRBV5-6 to TRBJ2-1, with 7 bases fitting TRBD1. V was pared by 4 bases and J by 3 bases, with 7 bases of the junction left unmatched. This CDR3 contains 15 residues. CDR1 is SGHDT and CDR2 is YYEEEE in the germline V gene. DNA for the CDR3: TGTGCCAGCAGCCAGGGACAGACATACTACAATGAGCAGTTCTTC. The encoded protein is CASSQGQTYYNEQFF.

This clone came up a few times. The genes are TRBV28 and TRBJ2-3; 9 bases are a match to TRBD1. Germline CDR1 reads MDHEN; CDR2 reads SYDVKM. The CDR3 totals 19 residues. The J segment lost 6 bases and the V segment lost 0 bases, leaving 16 bases of the junction unmatched. The CDR3 nucleotides read TGTGCCAGCAGTTTATGGACAGGGGGTCGACGATACGCACGTGATACGCAGTATTTT. The encoded protein is CASSLWTGGRRYARDTQYF.

Written as DNA, the CDR3 is TGTGCCAGCAGCCTAGGACGTCAAAATTCACCCCTCCACTTT. Protein: CASSLGRQNSPLHF. This chain uses TRBV7-9 with TRBJ1-6; D gene unclear. CDR3 length: 14 amino acids. Germline-derived CDR1 and CDR2 are SEHNR and FQNEAQ (reference sequence). V was pared by 5 bases and J by 7 bases, with 12 bases between.

This clone has just one count. The V call is TRBV6-1, the J call TRBJ2-7; maybe TRBD1 (5 bases). The CDR3 extends over 15 amino acids. CDR1 and CDR2 (germline): MNHNS, SASEGT. Deletions cut 0 bases from V and 3 bases from J, with 12 bases between. Written as DNA, the CDR3 is TGTGCCAGCAGTGAAGCGCTATCAGGGTTCTACGAGCAGTACTTC. Translation: CASSEALSGFYEQYF.

The chain links TRBV7-2 to TRBJ2-1, with 9 bases matching TRBD1. The length of the CDR3 is 15 residues. CDR1 and CDR2 (germline): SGHTA, FQGNSA. The V segment lost 2 bases and the J segment 10 bases; nucleotides outside the gene matches: 9. The CDR3 spells CASSLPGQGFGEQFF. In nucleotides, the CDR3 is TGTGCCAGCAGCTTACCAGGACAGGGGTTCGGAGAGCAGTTCTTC. The full variable domain, its missing parts supplied by reference TRBV7-2 and TRBJ2-1, is GAGVSQSPSNKVTEKGKDVELRCDPISGHTALYWYRQSLGQGLEFLIYFQGNSAPDKSGLPSDRFSAERTGGSVSTLTIQRTQQEDSAVYLCASSLPGQGFGEQFFGPGTRLTVL.

This clone was detected only a few times. This sequence joins TRBV29-1 and TRBJ1-1; D call uncertain. The CDR3 runs 11 residues. V lost 6 bases, J lost 7 bases, and 12 bases lay in between. Looked up from germline, CDR1 is SQVTM and CDR2 is ANQGSEA. CDR3 protein: CSVSGVSEAFF. CDR3 DNA: TGCAGCGTCAGCGGGGTAAGTGAAGCTTTCTTT.

The V and J genes are TRBV19 and TRBJ2-1; weak D call: TRBD1 (5 bases). This CDR3 has 14 residues. CDR1 LNHDA and CDR2 SQIVND come from the germline V gene (reference sequence). V was pared by 10 bases and J by 14 bases, with 27 bases between. CDR3 nucleotides: TGTGCCACCTCACTTGTGGGGCCATTTCGAGAAAAGTTCTTC. This gives the protein CATSLVGPFREKFF.

This clone has only a few counts. V is TRBV29-1 and J is TRBJ2-2, with D maybe TRBD2 (6 bases). Looked up from germline, CDR1 is SQVTM and CDR2 is ANQGSEA. The CDR3 spans 12 residues. V was pared by 4 bases and J by 3 bases, with 6 bases between. CDR3 nucleotide sequence: TGCAGCGTTGGGGGGGACACCGGGGAGCTGTTTTTT. Protein: CSVGGDTGELFF.

This clone is labeled medium-sized. The chain links TRBV5-6 to TRBJ2-7; maybe TRBD1 (5 bases). The CDR3 length is 13 residues. CDR1 and CDR2 from the germline V gene are SGHDT and YYEEEE. Trimming removed 2 bases from V and 7 bases from J, with 13 bases in between. CDR3 DNA sequence: TGTGCCAGCAGCTTTGGGGCCGCTTATGAGCAGTACTTC. As protein: CASSFGAAYEQYF.

The chain joins TRBV9 to TRBJ2-1; 7 nucleotides align to TRBD1. V lost 6 bases, J lost 7 bases, and 13 bases stayed unmatched. CDR3 length: 15 residues. The V gene's germline CDR1 is SGDLS and CDR2 YYNGEE. The CDR3, as DNA: TGTGCCAGCACCCCGCTAGGGGGCCCCCAAAATGAGCAGTTCTTC. It specifies CASTPLGGPQNEQFF.

The rearrangement uses TRBV4-1 and TRBJ2-2, with 11 bases fitting TRBD1. The CDR3 length is 15 residues. Germline V lookup: CDR1 MGHRA, CDR2 YSYEKL. The V segment lost 4 bases and the J segment 7 bases; nucleotides outside the gene matches: 5. In DNA, the CDR3 is TGCGCCAGCAGCCTGGGGACAGGGGGTATCGGGGAGCTGTTTTTT. This translates into CASSLGTGGIGELFF.

This rearrangement joins TRBV7-9 to TRBJ1-2, with 7 bases identical to TRBD1. Unmatched junction bases numbered 6, after V lost 1 base and J lost 1 base. Germline V gives CDR1 SEHNR, CDR2 FQNEAQ (reference sequence). The CDR3 is 16 amino acids. The CDR3 spells CASSLVGTEINYGYTF. CDR3 DNA: TGTGCCAGCAGCTTAGTGGGGACAGAGATTAACTATGGCTACACCTTC. The whole variable domain, filled in from reference TRBV7-9 and TRBJ1-2, reads DTGVSQNPRHKITKRGQNVTFRCDPISEHNRLYWYRQTLGQGPEFLTYFQNEAQLEKSRLLSDRFSAERPKGSFSTLEIQRTEQGDSAMYLCASSLVGTEINYGYTFGSGTRLTVV.

The chain links TRBV5-1 to TRBJ2-7, with TRBD1 matching over 9 bases. CDR1 SGHRS and CDR2 YFSETQ come from the germline V gene. The CDR3 extends over 14 amino acids. Germline trimming cut 6 bases from V and 1 base from J; bases unmatched to any gene: 5. The CDR3 protein is CASTSGTGSYEQYF. CDR3 in DNA: TGCGCCAGCACCTCCGGGACAGGGTCCTACGAGCAGTACTTC.